This TCR beta chain comes out of a study of T-cell reconstitution after alpha-beta-depleted transplantation in children. Whole-study findings and limits: Diversity and T-cell counts at one year after transplant derived mostly from new T cells.

Construction of the TCRbeta library involved unique molecular identifiers. Each CDR3 protein is one row after TCRdb ran MiXCR on the PCR reads. The sample lists roughly 670,000 distinct CDR3 sequences, approximately 14% occurring once. The CDR3 is 17 residues long. Per germline, CDR1 SGHNT and CDR2 YYREEE (reference sequence). V gave up 0 bases and J gave up 0 bases, with 13 bases separating them. About this clonotype: The target antigen is unknown.

The chain recombines TRBV5-4 with TRBJ2-4; D perhaps matches TRBD2 (5 bases). This specimen consisted of PBMCs, obtained before TCRalphabeta/CD19-depleted stem cell transplant. The receptor was derived from a girl aged 2 to 9 with congenital amegakaryocytic thrombocytopenia, due to receive a stem cell transplant. CDR3 region: CASSLGGGALAKNIQYF. The CDR3 nucleotides are TGTGCCAGCAGCTTGGGTGGAGGTGCTCTAGCCAAAAACATTCAGTACTTC. The complete variable domain, with remaining parts taken from reference TRBV5-4 and TRBJ2-4, reads ETGVTQSPTHLIKTRGQQVTLRCSSQSGHNTVSWYQQALGQGPQFIFQYYREEENGRGNFPPRFSGLQFPNYSSELNVNALELDDSALYLCASSLGGGALAKNIQYFGAGTRLSVL.